This TCR beta chain was captured by sequencing in a study of blood T cells in healthy people across ages. Notes on the study in general: Unsorted PBMCs blocked a conclusive comparison of naive and antigen-experienced cells.

Germline CDR1 SGHAT, CDR2 FQDESV (reference sequence). Trimming took 2 bases from V and 11 from J; bases not matched to a gene: 4. The CDR3 runs 12 residues. The study drew donors from healthy Caucasian individuals in Russia aged 6 to 90. No fewer than 5.5 micrograms of total RNA were isolated from every sample. In regard to this clonotype: Its cognate antigen is unknown.

PCR was performed a second time for about 7 to 11 cycles using a sample-barcoded 5' primer and a J-beta primer mix. TCRdb reprocessed the 5' RACE reads via MiXCR and lists one record per CDR3 protein. The sample carries approximately 320,000 distinct CDR3 sequences, roughly 26% recorded once. The chain is built from TRBV11-1 and TRBJ2-5; 8 positions agree with TRBD2. The source material was blood. This sequence was found in a woman in her 70s in good health. CDR3 sequence (DNA): TGTGCCAGCAGCTTAAGCGGGGGATCACAGTACTTC. Translation: CASSLSGGSQYF.